This entry lists 17 T cell receptor beta chains sequenced from one sample in a study of T cells in Graves' hyperthyroidism and ophthalmopathy. From RNA transcripts, TCR beta CDR3 regions were amplified. First-round RT-PCR of the TCR CDR3 relied on the HTBI primer set. Via MiXCR, TCRdb re-called the multiplex PCR reads, giving one row per CDR3 protein. In the table there are 300,000 to 450,000 distinct CDR3 sequences, less than 15% of which are singletons. The sample taken for sequencing was blood. These receptors all come from a woman under 30 with Graves' hyperthyroidism.

Ten or more counts support this clonotype. The chain employs TRBV11-2 and TRBJ2-1, with TRBD2 matching over 13 bases. J gave up 4 bases and V 5 bases, and 5 bases lay outside the gene matches. CDR1 and CDR2 from the germline V gene are SGHAT and FQNNGV. The CDR3 has 16 residues. CDR3 region: CASSAGLAGPYNEQFF. The DNA for the CDR3 is TGTGCCAGCAGCGCGGGACTAGCGGGACCATACAATGAGCAGTTCTTC.

This clonotype came up many times. The genes are TRBV7-9 and TRBJ1-1; a weak D match, TRBD1 (5 bases). Looked up from germline, CDR1 is SEHNR and CDR2 is FQNEAQ (reference sequence). Trimming stripped 7 bases from V and 0 bases from J, with 12 bases between. The length of the CDR3 is 14 residues. CDR3 amino acids: CASNGGHLNTEAFF. The CDR3 bases are TGTGCCAGCAATGGCGGACACCTGAACACTGAAGCTTTCTTT.

This clonotype has more than one count but fewer than ten. The chain combines TRBV5-1 with TRBJ2-2, with TRBD2 matching 9 bases. CDR1 SGHRS and CDR2 YFSETQ come from the germline V gene. The CDR3 runs to 14 residues. V shed 2 bases and J 6 bases; nucleotides not matched to a gene: 2. The CDR3 nucleotides read TGCGCCAGCAGCTTCGCGGGAGGGCCCGGGGAGCTGTTTTTT. Translating it yields CASSFAGGPGELFF.

This clonotype was detected only a few times. This sequence joins TRBV20-1 and TRBJ2-3; D could derive from TRBD1 or TRBD2 (5 bases each). Per the germline V gene, CDR1 is DFQATT and CDR2 is SNEGSKA (reference sequence). Deletions cut 5 bases from V and 5 bases from J, with 8 bases between. This CDR3 has 11 amino acids. CDR3 amino acids: CSALGGDTQYF. The CDR3 region has the DNA TGCAGTGCTCTTGGGGGAGATACGCAGTATTTT.

This clonotype was counted at least ten times. The chain employs TRBV6-1 and TRBJ2-5, with a possible D match to TRBD1 (5 bases). V was pared by 0 bases and J by 7 bases, with 21 bases between. Per germline, CDR1 MNHNS and CDR2 SASEGT. The CDR3 is 17 residues long. CDR3 in amino acids: CASSEAIAERTPGTQYF. The CDR3 DNA reads TGTGCCAGCAGTGAAGCCATTGCGGAACGGACACCGGGGACCCAGTACTTC.

The table lists this clonotype with many counts. The rearrangement joins TRBV5-1 to TRBJ2-3; 8 bases fit TRBD1. Per germline, CDR1 SGHRS and CDR2 YFSETQ. V was pared by 4 bases and J by 1 base, with 5 bases of the junction left unmatched. The CDR3 is made up of 15 amino acids. The CDR3 spells CASSRMTGGTDTQYF. The DNA of the CDR3 is TGCGCCAGCAGCCGAATGACAGGGGGCACAGATACGCAGTATTTT.

The J gene is TRBJ2-5, the V gene TRBV28, with D tentatively TRBD1 or TRBD2 (5 bases each). V lost 11 bases and J lost 1, with 20 bases in between. There are 15 residues in the CDR3. CDR1 and CDR2 (germline): MDHEN, SYDVKM. The CDR3 sequence is CASLTGSDSQETQYF. CDR3 sequence (DNA): TGTGCCTCCCTTACGGGAAGTGACAGCCAAGAGACCCAGTACTTC.

This clonotype appeared many times. The V call is TRBV7-9, the J call TRBJ1-2; D is perhaps TRBD1 (5 bases). Trimming took off 2 bases at V and 0 bases at J, with 10 bases between the two ends. Germline-derived CDR1 and CDR2 are SEHNR and FQNEAQ (reference sequence). The CDR3 spans 15 residues. In DNA, the CDR3 is TGTGCCAGCAGCTTAAAGGCAGGGCCTAACTATGGCTACACCTTC. It yields the protein CASSLKAGPNYGYTF.

This clonotype has at least ten counts. The chain employs TRBV28 and TRBJ2-3; TRBD1 matches at 12 bases. The trim removed 6 bases at V and 6 bases at J, leaving 10 bases unmatched. Looked up from germline, CDR1 is MDHEN and CDR2 is SYDVKM. The CDR3 length is 16 residues. CDR3 protein: CASSPTGTGGADTQYF. The DNA for the CDR3 is TGTGCCAGCAGCCCCACCGGGACAGGGGGCGCGGATACGCAGTATTTT.

This clonotype occurred many times. The chain couples TRBV6-2 or TRBV6-3 to TRBJ1-2; possible D gene TRBD1, 5 bases. The germline gives CDR1 MNHEY, CDR2 SVGEGT. V lost 2 bases, J lost 2 bases, and 9 bases lay in between. The CDR3 runs to 14 residues. CDR3 bases: TGTGCCAGCAGTTACCCCGGGACCAACTATGGCTACACCTTC. Encoded protein: CASSYPGTNYGYTF.

This clonotype was recorded many times. V and J are TRBV27 and TRBJ1-1; no firm D call. V was clipped by 6 bases and J by 3 bases, with 8 bases between them. The CDR3 length is 12 residues. Germline CDR1 MNHEY, CDR2 SMNVEV (reference sequence). For the CDR3, the DNA is TGTGCCAGCAGCGACGCGGACACTGAAGCTTTCTTT. Translating gives CASSDADTEAFF.

This clonotype showed up many times. The V and J genes are TRBV27 and TRBJ1-6, with TRBD1 matching over 7 bases. The V gene's germline CDR1 is MNHEY and CDR2 SMNVEV (reference sequence). The CDR3 runs 14 residues. V lost 9 bases, J lost 9 bases, and 11 bases stayed unmatched. The CDR3 reads CASGPGQKVSPLHF. CDR3 coding DNA: TGTGCCAGTGGCCCGGGACAGAAGGTTTCACCCCTCCACTTT.

This clonotype was recorded many times. The CDR3 spells CASSPRVRTGPNLYPGELFF. The CDR3 bases are TGTGCCAGCAGCCCCCGAGTGCGGACAGGACCCAATTTGTATCCCGGGGAGCTGTTTTTT. This chain uses TRBV13 with TRBJ2-2; 7 positions agree with TRBD1. V lost 5 bases to trimming and J lost 6 bases; unmatched junction nucleotides: 24. Germline V gene lookup returns CDR1 PRHDT and CDR2 FYEKMQ (reference sequence). The CDR3 spans 20 residues.

This clonotype has ten or more counts. The CDR3 DNA reads TGTGCCAGCTCAACAGACAGGGCGGGAGAACTGTTTTTT. This translates into CASSTDRAGELFF. The J gene is TRBJ1-4, the V gene TRBV18; 7 nucleotides agree with TRBD1. Germline V gene data show CDR1 as KGHSH and CDR2 as LQKENI. The J segment lost 12 bases and the V segment lost 5 bases, leaving 9 bases of the junction unmatched. The CDR3 sequence is 13 residues long.

This clonotype was detected ten times or more. The chain couples TRBV12-3 or TRBV12-4 to TRBJ1-2; TRBD1 agrees at 12 bases. The CDR3 has 15 amino acids. The V segment lost 4 bases and the J segment 4 bases; nucleotides outside the gene matches: 4. The CDR3 here is CASSYGTGGAYGYTF. CDR3 coding DNA: TGTGCCAGCAGTTACGGGACAGGGGGCGCCTATGGCTACACCTTC.

This clonotype was picked up a small number of times. V gene TRBV7-9 combines with J gene TRBJ2-2, with D possibly TRBD1 on 6 matching bases. The CDR3 loop spans 13 amino acids. Germline CDR1 reads SEHNR; CDR2 reads FQNEAQ (reference sequence). V was trimmed by 5 bases and J by 7 bases, leaving 11 bases between them. DNA of the CDR3: TGTGCCAGCAGCCAGGGGAATGGCGGGGAGCTGTTTTTT. Amino acids: CASSQGNGGELFF.

This clonotype was detected ten times or more. V gene TRBV2 combines with J gene TRBJ1-6; TRBD1 might be the D (5 bases). This CDR3 contains 15 residues. V was pared by 5 bases and J by 4 bases, with 12 bases between. CDR1 SNHLY and CDR2 FYNNEI come from the germline V gene. CDR3 residues: CASSIRGPYNSPLHF. The CDR3 DNA is TGTGCCAGCAGTATCCGGGGCCCGTATAATTCACCCCTCCACTTT.